Here is one TCR beta chain with its context. This specimen belongs to a study of blood T cell repertoires in COVID-19. About the study: Whether acute or convalescent, the COVID-19 samples came from the United States, Italy and Spain. Sources were T cells, B-cell-depleted T cells, or PBMCs; the material itself was cDNA or gDNA.

Per the original data handling: Amplified reference gene primers provided the basis for estimating nucleated cell counts. Assay used: immunoSEQ multiplex PCR; TCRdb lists only in-frame clones, some missing. D and trimming come from the DNA, and the V and J calls and clone size come from that table. The sample carries under 30,000 clones, over 85% recorded once. Sequenced input: peripheral blood. The receptor was isolated from a human donor with active COVID-19. The donor label of this sample is uncertain.

CDR3 residues: CATSDPRQGSNEQFF. The CDR3 DNA reads as TGTGCCACCAGTGATCCCAGACAGGGGTCCAATGAGCAGTTCTTC. The chain combines TRBV24-1 with TRBJ2-1, with 8 positions matching TRBD1. V gave up 3 bases and J gave up 6 bases; unmatched junction bases: 6. This CDR3 is 15 amino acids long. From germline, CDR1 is KGHDR and CDR2 SFDVKD.